This T cell receptor (beta chain) derives from a study of response to subunit inactivated influenza vaccine. The study, taken as a whole, reports: Few new T cells, the authors suggested, are recruited by each seasonal influenza vaccination.

The germline V gene encodes CDR1 SGHDT and CDR2 YYEEEE. CDR3 size: 14 residues. V gave up 3 bases and J gave up 6 bases; unmatched junction bases: 3. TCRdb re-called the RT-PCR reads through MiXCR, storing one row per CDR3 protein. The repertoire consists of roughly 170,000 distinct CDR3 sequences, with about a tenth occurring once and the leading ten covering under 13%. This clonotype occurred a few times. Its antigen is not identified. The sample in question was non-naive T cells sorted from PBMCs, obtained on the day of vaccination. This sequence was found in a man in his forties or fifties who received an inactivated influenza vaccine. V usage is TRBV5-6 and J usage is TRBJ1-4; 9 nucleotides agree with TRBD1. As DNA, the CDR3 is TGTGCCAGCAGCTGGGGACAGGGTCATGAAAAACTGTTTTTT. Its translation: CASSWGQGHEKLFF.